The 19 T cell receptor beta chains given below trace back to one sample, sequenced in a study of Graves' ophthalmopathy and Graves' hyperthyroidism. RNA transcripts were the source from which TCR beta CDR3 regions were amplified. Following a first-round RT-PCR that used HTBI primers, a second-round multiplex PCR was carried out. TCRdb itself ran the multiplex PCR reads through MiXCR, one entry per CDR3 protein. The repertoire holds about 740,000 distinct CDR3 sequences, with roughly two fifths as singletons. Sample: peripheral blood. The receptors come from an adult man with Graves' ophthalmopathy.

In regard to this clonotype: With a much larger clone just one base away, this may be a read error. This chain links TRBV11-1 with TRBJ1-1; no clear D. Trimming stripped 4 bases from V and 2 bases from J, with 11 bases between. The CDR3 extends over 14 amino acids. Looked up from germline, CDR1 is SGHAT and CDR2 is FQDESV (reference sequence). This chain's CDR3 is CASSYTGRNTEAFF. The CDR3 DNA reads TGTGCCAGCAGCTATACGGGCAGAAACACTGAAGCTTTCTTT.

The chain is built from TRBV2 and TRBJ1-6; D is possibly TRBD1 (5 bases). V was clipped by 6 bases and J by 6 bases, with 18 bases between them. This CDR3 comprises 16 residues. Germline V CDR1 and CDR2: SNHLY, FYNNEI. CDR3 amino acids: CASRAARAGTNSPLHF. DNA of the CDR3: TGTGCCAGCAGAGCAGCTCGGGCAGGGACTAATTCACCCCTCCACTTT.

This clonotype was counted between two and nine times. V usage is TRBV20-1 and J usage is TRBJ2-7; 10 bases map to TRBD1. CDR3 length equals 14 residues. Germline V gene lookup returns CDR1 DFQATT and CDR2 SNEGSKA (reference sequence). The V gene end was trimmed by 6 bases and the J gene end by 5 bases; junction bases not matched to a gene: 10. CDR3 in amino acids: CSASGQGPQDEQYF. CDR3 coding DNA: TGCAGTGCCTCGGGACAGGGGCCACAGGACGAGCAGTACTTC.

This clonotype was counted ten times or more. The rearrangement joins TRBV7-2 to TRBJ2-7; 9 nucleotides agree with TRBD1. CDR1 SGHTA and CDR2 FQGNSA come from the germline V gene. V shed 5 bases, J shed 1 base, and the junction held 6 bases outside the gene matches. CDR3 length: 15 amino acids. The CDR3 sequence is CASSQGTGRSYEQYF. In nucleotides, the CDR3 is TGTGCCAGCAGCCAGGGGACAGGGAGGTCCTACGAGCAGTACTTC.

Of note for this clonotype: At one of its ends the junction is not consistent with the germline gene, which may arise from a read error. V usage is TRBV9 and J usage is TRBJ1-1, with TRBD1 identical over 10 bases. The V gene's germline CDR1 is SGDLS and CDR2 YYNGEE. CDR3 length equals 13 residues. CDR3 residues: CASRDRGNTEASF. The CDR3 DNA follows: TGTGCCAGCAGGGACAGGGGGAACACTGAAGCTTCCTTT. The complete variable domain, with remaining parts taken from reference TRBV9 and TRBJ1-1, reads DSGVTQTPKHLITATGQRVTLRCSPRSGDLSVYWYQQSLDQGLQFLIQYYNGEERAKGNILERFSAQQFPDLHSELNLSSLELGDSALYFCASRDRGNTEASFGQGTRLTVV.

A single count supports this clonotype. Since a much larger clone is just one base distant, this may be a read error. The chain uses TRBV2 and TRBJ1-6, with a weak D call TRBD1 (5 bases). The germline gives CDR1 SNHLY, CDR2 FYNNEI. CDR3 length: 14 amino acids. Trimming stripped 3 bases from V and 5 bases from J, with 8 bases between. The CDR3 coding sequence is TGTGCCAGCAGTGATAGACAGAATAATTCACCCCTCCACTTT. Its translation is CASSDRQNNSPLHF.

This chain uses TRBV11-1 with TRBJ1-2, with a possible D match to TRBD1 (5 bases). The CDR3 has 17 amino acids. With 6 bases removed from V and 0 bases from J, the gap between germline ends came to 20 bases. Germline V gene sequence: CDR1 SGHAT, CDR2 FQDESV (reference sequence). The CDR3 DNA follows: TGTGCCAGCAGTTTAAGAGGAGGGTCGGGGCCTAACTATGGCTACACCTTC. Encoded protein: CASSLRGGSGPNYGYTF.

Ten or more counts support this clonotype. The chain joins TRBV29-1 to TRBJ1-2; 7 bases fit TRBD1. From germline, CDR1 is SQVTM and CDR2 ANQGSEA. The CDR3 sequence is 15 residues long. V shed 4 bases, J shed 0 bases, and the junction held 8 bases outside the gene matches. CDR3 residues: CSVVWTGGPNYGYTF. Here the CDR3 DNA reads TGCAGCGTTGTCTGGACAGGAGGTCCTAACTATGGCTACACCTTC.

This clonotype has more than one count but fewer than ten. The V gene is TRBV2, the J gene TRBJ2-7, with TRBD1 matching 8 bases. V dropped 10 bases and J dropped 2; count of bases not matched to a gene: 7. The CDR3 totals 13 residues. From germline, CDR1 is SNHLY and CDR2 FYNNEI. In DNA form, the CDR3 reads TGTGCCATCGGACAGGGCGAAGCCTACGAGCAGTACTTC. It yields the protein CAIGQGEAYEQYF.

CDR3 in DNA: TGTGCCAGCAGCGTTAAGGGGCAGTGGAACTATGGCTACACCTTC. Residues: CASSVKGQWNYGYTF. The chain couples TRBV7-9 to TRBJ1-2, with D possibly TRBD1 on 5 matching bases. V lost 5 bases, J lost 2 bases, and 15 bases lay in between. The length of the CDR3 is 15 residues. The germline V gene encodes CDR1 SEHNR and CDR2 FQNEAQ (reference sequence).

V is TRBV25-1 and J is TRBJ1-4; 8 bases fit TRBD1. J gave up 6 bases and V 5 bases, and 8 bases lay outside the gene matches. The CDR3 is made up of 15 amino acids. Germline V CDR1 and CDR2: MGHDK, SYGVNS. CDR3 nucleotides: TGTGCCAGCAGTCCTACCGGACAGGGAGATGAAAAACTGTTTTTT. This gives the protein CASSPTGQGDEKLFF.

V and J are TRBV4-1 and TRBJ2-7, with D maybe TRBD2 (5 bases). Germline CDR1 reads MGHRA; CDR2 reads YSYEKL. CDR3 length: 14 residues. V shed 3 bases and J shed 12 bases, with 21 bases lying between them. CDR3 in amino acids: CASSHAMGTGDVYF. In DNA form, the CDR3 reads TGCGCCAGCAGCCACGCCATGGGTACCGGGGATGTGTACTTC.

The chain recombines TRBV7-6 with TRBJ2-2; 10 nucleotides align to TRBD1. The germline V gene encodes CDR1 SGHVS and CDR2 FNYEAQ. J lost 5 bases, V lost 5 bases, and 11 bases had no gene match. There are 17 residues in the CDR3. CDR3 in amino acids: CASSLRTTGGSTGELFF. The CDR3, as DNA: TGTGCCAGCAGCCTAAGAACGACAGGGGGCAGTACCGGGGAGCTGTTTTTT.

V usage is TRBV25-1 and J usage is TRBJ2-5, with 9 bases matching TRBD1. The CDR3 is 16 residues long. Germline V gene data show CDR1 as MGHDK and CDR2 as SYGVNS. The V and J ends lost 4 bases and 2 bases, in that order; junction bases with no gene match: 8. The DNA of the CDR3 is TGTGCCAGCAGTGCTAGGGACAGGGAAAAACAAGAGACCCAGTACTTC. Its translation: CASSARDREKQETQYF. Combining the CDR3 with reference TRBV25-1 and TRBJ2-5 gives the whole variable domain EADIYQTPRYLVIGTGKKITLECSQTMGHDKMYWYQQDPGMELHLIHYSYGVNSTEKGDLSSESTVSRIRTEHFPLTLESARPSHTSQYLCASSARDREKQETQYFGPGTRLLVL.

The table lists this clonotype with many counts. This chain connects TRBV2 to TRBJ2-5; D gene unclear. Germline V gene data show CDR1 as SNHLY and CDR2 as FYNNEI. There are 11 residues in the CDR3. V lost 2 bases, J lost 5 bases, and 3 bases lay in between. CDR3 sequence: CASSETETQYF. DNA for the CDR3: TGTGCCAGCAGTGAAACGGAGACCCAGTACTTC.

This chain uses TRBV7-3 with TRBJ2-2; 14 bases match TRBD2. The CDR3 has 16 amino acids. Germline loops: CDR1 SGHTA, CDR2 FQGTGA. J gave up 5 bases and V 4 bases, and 3 bases lay outside the gene matches. CDR3 bases: TGTGCCAGCAGCTATGGACTAGCGGGGGGAACCGGGGAGCTGTTTTTT. It codes for CASSYGLAGGTGELFF.

This clonotype appeared a few times. The genes are TRBV25-1 and TRBJ2-2; either TRBD1 or TRBD2 may supply D (5 bases each). CDR1 is MGHDK, CDR2 SYGVNS, per germline. There are 15 residues in the CDR3. The V gene lost 5 bases and the J gene lost 7 bases, with 17 bases spanning the gap. The chain's CDR3 is CASSYWDPRGGELFF. For the CDR3, the DNA is TGTGCCAGCAGTTATTGGGACCCAAGGGGCGGGGAGCTGTTTTTT.

The chain couples TRBV20-1 to TRBJ1-5; 7 bases fit TRBD1. Germline lookup yields CDR1 DFQATT and CDR2 SNEGSKA (reference sequence). This CDR3 has 14 amino acids. After removal of 8 bases from V and 7 bases from J, the junction contained 14 bases not matched to a gene. The CDR3, as DNA: TGCAGTTCGGGTACAGGGGATGGAGGGCAGCCCCAGCATTTT. Amino acid sequence: CSSGTGDGGQPQHF.

This clonotype was detected only a few times. The V call is TRBV25-1, the J call TRBJ1-5; D may be TRBD1 (5 bases). The V end was cut by 6 bases, the J end by 0 bases, with 18 bases between. The V gene's germline CDR1 is MGHDK and CDR2 SYGVNS. This CDR3 has 17 residues. In DNA, the CDR3 is TGTGCCAGCAGAGGGGAAAGTCTATCGGTTAGCAATCAGCCCCAGCATTTT. Translation gives CASRGESLSVSNQPQHF.